A single T cell receptor (beta chain) is shown here with its context. Its antigen is unidentified. The CDR3 contains 15 residues. V was clipped by 7 bases and J by 0 bases; unmatched bases: 5. Germline V gives CDR1 SGHVS, CDR2 FQNEAQ. This was a deep-level run. The protocol was immunoSEQ multiplex PCR, while the TCRdb copy is restricted to in-frame clones and leaves out a portion. Among approximately 980,000 clones listed, over 60% were seen once. These data originate in a study of shared clonotypes between healthy human individuals. Study-level findings and limits: Rarefaction revealed incomplete sorted-subset sequencing despite large depth.

The receptor's source is a man aged 18 to 35 in good health. The specimen was memory CD4+ T cells sorted from blood. Stated subset: CD45RA-negative fraction. The chain links TRBV7-8 to TRBJ2-2; 7 bases are a match to TRBD2. CDR3 nucleotides: TGTGCCAGCACCCTGAGCGGGACGAACACCGGGGAGCTGTTTTTT. It translates to CASTLSGTNTGELFF.